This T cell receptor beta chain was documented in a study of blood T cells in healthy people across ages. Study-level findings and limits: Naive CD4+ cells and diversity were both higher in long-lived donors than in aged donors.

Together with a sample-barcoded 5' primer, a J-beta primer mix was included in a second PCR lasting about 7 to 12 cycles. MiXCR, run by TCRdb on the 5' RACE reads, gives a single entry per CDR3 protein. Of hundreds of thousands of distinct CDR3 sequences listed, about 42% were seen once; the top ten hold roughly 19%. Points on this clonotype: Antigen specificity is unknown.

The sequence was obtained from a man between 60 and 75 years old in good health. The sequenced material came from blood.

CDR3 nucleotides: TGTGCCACCAGGGGTCTGGGATCCAGGGTCAACGAGCAGTACTTC. Encoded protein: CATRGLGSRVNEQYF. This chain uses TRBV15 with TRBJ2-5, with a tentative D call TRBD1 (5 bases). The better agreement between TRBJ2-7 and the DNA end casts doubt on the J call. In germline, CDR1 is LNHNV, CDR2 YYDKDF (reference sequence). The CDR3 loop spans 15 amino acids.